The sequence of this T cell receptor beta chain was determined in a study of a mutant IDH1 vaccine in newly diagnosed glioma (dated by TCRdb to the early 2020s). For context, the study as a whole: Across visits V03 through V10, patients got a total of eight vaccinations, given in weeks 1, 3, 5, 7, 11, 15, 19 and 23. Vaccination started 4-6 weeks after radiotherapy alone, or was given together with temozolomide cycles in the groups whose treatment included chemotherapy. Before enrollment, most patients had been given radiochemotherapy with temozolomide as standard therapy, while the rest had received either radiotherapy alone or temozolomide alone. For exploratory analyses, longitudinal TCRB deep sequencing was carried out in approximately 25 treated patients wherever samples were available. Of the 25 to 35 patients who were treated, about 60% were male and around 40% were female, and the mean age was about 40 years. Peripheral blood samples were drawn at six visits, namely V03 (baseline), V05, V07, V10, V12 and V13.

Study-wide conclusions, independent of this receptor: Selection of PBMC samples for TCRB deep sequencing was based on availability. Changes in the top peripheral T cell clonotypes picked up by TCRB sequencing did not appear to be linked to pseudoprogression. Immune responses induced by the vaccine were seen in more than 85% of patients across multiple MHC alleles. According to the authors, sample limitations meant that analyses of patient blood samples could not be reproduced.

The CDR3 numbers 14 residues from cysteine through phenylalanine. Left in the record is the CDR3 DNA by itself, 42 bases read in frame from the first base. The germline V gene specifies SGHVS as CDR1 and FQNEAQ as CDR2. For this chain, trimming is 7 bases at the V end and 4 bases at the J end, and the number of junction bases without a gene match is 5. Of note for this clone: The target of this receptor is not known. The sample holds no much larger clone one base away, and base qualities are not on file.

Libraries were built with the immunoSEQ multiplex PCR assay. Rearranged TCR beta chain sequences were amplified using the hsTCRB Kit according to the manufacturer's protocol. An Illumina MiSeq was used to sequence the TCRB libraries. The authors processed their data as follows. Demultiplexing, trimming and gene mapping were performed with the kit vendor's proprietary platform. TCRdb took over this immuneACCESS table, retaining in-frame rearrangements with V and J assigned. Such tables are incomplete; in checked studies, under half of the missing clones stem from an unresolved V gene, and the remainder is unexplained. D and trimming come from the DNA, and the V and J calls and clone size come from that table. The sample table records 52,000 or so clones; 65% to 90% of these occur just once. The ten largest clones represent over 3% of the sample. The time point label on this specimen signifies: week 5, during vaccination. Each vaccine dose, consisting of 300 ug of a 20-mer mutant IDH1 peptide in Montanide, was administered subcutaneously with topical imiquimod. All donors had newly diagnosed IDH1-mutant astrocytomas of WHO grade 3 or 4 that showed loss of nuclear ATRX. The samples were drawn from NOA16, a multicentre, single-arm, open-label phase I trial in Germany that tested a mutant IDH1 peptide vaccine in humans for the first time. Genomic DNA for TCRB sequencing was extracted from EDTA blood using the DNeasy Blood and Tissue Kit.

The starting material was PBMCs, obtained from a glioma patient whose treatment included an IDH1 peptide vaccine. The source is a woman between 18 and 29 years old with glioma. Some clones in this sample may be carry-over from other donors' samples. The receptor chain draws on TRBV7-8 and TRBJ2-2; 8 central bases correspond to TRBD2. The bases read TGTGCCAGCATTGAAGCGGGAGTCACCGGGGAGCTGTTTTTT. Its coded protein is CASIEAGVTGELFF.